One sample yielded the 13 T cell receptor beta chains listed below, sequenced in a study of early stage breast cancer tumors. The method was immunoSEQ multiplex PCR; TCRdb's version includes in-frame clones alone and lacks a portion of them. The sample includes about 46,000 clones, roughly 73% seen only once; the top ten take 3.4%. The sequencing input was blood. Receptors were obtained from a person in their 40s with breast cancer.

The CDR3: CASSQIIGAGANVLTF. The CDR3 bases are TGCGCCAGCAGCCAAATCATAGGGGCTGGGGCCAACGTCCTGACTTTC. The rearrangement links TRBV4-1 to TRBJ2-6; TRBD1 is a possible D gene (5 bases). With 2 bases removed from V and 2 bases from J, the gap between germline ends came to 10 bases. The CDR3 is made up of 16 amino acids. The germline V gene encodes CDR1 MGHRA and CDR2 YSYEKL.

This clone has only one observation. The rearrangement links TRBV5-1 to TRBJ2-3; 8 bases agree with TRBD2. Germline CDR1 SGHRS, CDR2 YFSETQ. The CDR3 runs 14 residues. The ends lost 6 bases at V and 6 bases at J; junction bases unmatched: 9. CDR3 nucleotides: TGCGCCAGCATAGATGGACTAGCAGGTGATACGCAGTATTTT. This sequence encodes CASIDGLAGDTQYF.

The genes are TRBV5-6 and TRBJ2-7; 8 bases align to TRBD2. The CDR3 is made up of 13 amino acids. Trimming at V came to 4 bases and at J to 3 bases, leaving 3 bases not matched to a gene. The germline gives CDR1 SGHDT, CDR2 YYEEEE. The CDR3 bases are TGTGCCAGCAGCCACGGGACTAGCTACGAGCAGTACTTC. This codes for CASSHGTSYEQYF.

There are a few counts of this clone. This chain connects TRBV30 to TRBJ1-1, with D uncertain. CDR3 size: 12 residues. Germline lookup yields CDR1 GTSNPN and CDR2 SVGIG (reference sequence). Trimming stripped 0 bases from V and 8 bases from J, with 10 bases between. The CDR3 spells CAWSVDISEAFF. The CDR3 region has the DNA TGTGCCTGGAGTGTAGACATTTCGGAAGCTTTCTTT.

The chain has TRBV6-1 and TRBJ1-2; 7 bases are shared with TRBD1. The CDR3 loop spans 16 amino acids. Germline loops: CDR1 MNHNS, CDR2 SASEGT. V shed 3 bases, J shed 6 bases, and the junction held 13 bases outside the gene matches. CDR3 loop: CASSETKTGIKDGYTF. In DNA, the CDR3 is TGTGCCAGCAGTGAGACCAAGACAGGGATTAAGGATGGCTACACCTTC.

The chain recombines TRBV28 with TRBJ2-1, with D possibly being TRBD1 (5 bases). Germline V CDR1 and CDR2: MDHEN, SYDVKM. V was trimmed by 6 bases and J by 0 bases, leaving 12 bases between them. The CDR3 is made up of 15 amino acids. The CDR3 region has the DNA TGTGCCAGCAGCCCGACAGATAGCTCCTACAATGAGCAGTTCTTC. It yields the protein CASSPTDSSYNEQFF.

The chain employs TRBV6-4 and TRBJ2-3; tentative D call: TRBD2 (6 bases). Trimming pared 6 bases from V and 9 bases from J, leaving 13 bases between. Germline V gene sequence: CDR1 MRHNA, CDR2 SNTAGT. The CDR3 sequence is 12 residues long. CDR3: CASSPEGGTQYF. The CDR3 nucleotides are TGTGCCAGCAGCCCTGAGGGAGGAACGCAGTATTTT.

The chain is built from TRBV30 and TRBJ2-7; D is perhaps TRBD1 (5 bases). Deletions cut 2 bases from V and 6 bases from J, with 17 bases between. CDR1 is GTSNPN, CDR2 SVGIG, per germline (reference sequence). The CDR3 runs 14 residues. CDR3 nucleotides: TGTGCCTGGAGTTCCTCAGGGTTGAACGGCGAGCAGTACTTC. It encodes CAWSSSGLNGEQYF.

V is TRBV7-6 and J is TRBJ2-7; D assignment may be TRBD1 or TRBD2 (5 bases each). CDR3 length: 15 amino acids. CDR1 and CDR2 from the germline V gene are SGHVS and FNYEAQ. V dropped 6 bases and J dropped 3 bases, with 18 bases sitting between them. This CDR3 is CASRRNRDPSYEQYF. In nucleotides, the CDR3 is TGTGCCAGCAGACGCAACCGGGACCCAAGCTACGAGCAGTACTTC.

This clone was detected a few times. The chain joins TRBV2 to TRBJ2-7; possibly TRBD1 for D (6 bases). This CDR3 is built from 13 residues. Germline CDR1 is SNHLY and CDR2 is FYNNEI. Trimming stripped 4 bases from V and 1 base from J, with 8 bases between. Here the CDR3 reads CASSGDTSYEQYF. The CDR3 DNA follows: TGTGCCAGCAGTGGGGACACTTCCTACGAGCAGTACTTC. Full variable domain (outside the CDR3, taken from reference TRBV2 and TRBJ2-7): EPEVTQTPSHQVTQMGQEVILRCVPISNHLYFYWYRQILGQKVEFLVSFYNNEISEKSEIFDDQFSVERPDGSNFTLKIRSTKLEDSAMYFCASSGDTSYEQYFGPGTRLTVT.

The chain has TRBV18 and TRBJ2-7; D gene unclear. V shed 5 bases and J shed 4 bases, with 9 bases lying between them. Per the germline V gene, CDR1 is KGHSH and CDR2 is LQKENI. The CDR3 spans 12 residues. As DNA, the CDR3 is TGTGCCAGCTCAAACACAGCGTACGAGCAGTACTTC. Its translation: CASSNTAYEQYF.

The V and J genes are TRBV5-1 and TRBJ2-3; D is unresolved. This CDR3 region has 12 residues. The germline gives CDR1 SGHRS, CDR2 YFSETQ. With 3 bases removed from V and 0 bases from J, the gap between germline ends came to 2 bases. This chain's CDR3 is CASSWSTDTQYF. The CDR3 nucleotides read TGCGCCAGCAGCTGGAGCACAGATACGCAGTATTTT.

The chain employs TRBV5-1 and TRBJ2-7; 8 bases fit TRBD1. CDR3 length: 17 residues. V trimming: 3 bases; J trimming: 1 base; junction bases outside the gene matches: 12. The germline V gene has CDR1 SGHRS and CDR2 YFSETQ. The DNA for the CDR3 is TGCGCCAGCAGCTCGAGGACAGGGCGAACTATTTCCTACGAGCAGTACTTC. Translation gives CASSSRTGRTISYEQYF.